What follows are 4 T cell receptor beta chains derived from one specimen sequenced in a study of T cell repertoires in cytomegalovirus infection (dated by TCRdb to about 2019). The instrument was an Illumina HiSeq 1500. TCRdb trimmed public reads at Q25 via fastp, called clones via MiXCR and kept in-frame beta chains. Here each entry gathers all rows of one CDR3 protein and keeps the most common genes and DNA. This sample lists some 680,000 distinct CDR3 sequences; approximately 40% were detected once. The ten top clones hold around 2.8% of the sample. The specimen sequenced was PBMCs. The origin of the receptors is a human donor in good health (CMV status not recorded). Some clones in this sample may be carry-over from other donors' samples.

The chain links TRBV5-6 to TRBJ1-2, with TRBD1 matching over 8 bases. Germline V gene sequence: CDR1 SGHDT, CDR2 YYEEEE. V lost 0 bases and J lost 7; bases outside the gene matches: 5. There are 14 residues in the CDR3. The CDR3 DNA reads as TGTGCCAGCAGCTTGGGGACAGGGATCACTGGCTACACCTTC. Translation: CASSLGTGITGYTF.

The chain carries TRBV18 and TRBJ1-1; D not resolved. Trimming cost V 4 bases and J 3 bases, with 15 bases left between them. Germline V gene sequence: CDR1 KGHSH, CDR2 LQKENI. This CDR3 contains 15 residues. The CDR3 spells CASSLWEARYTEAFF. CDR3 bases: TGTGCCAGCTCACTATGGGAGGCTAGGTACACTGAAGCTTTCTTT. The complete variable domain, with remaining parts taken from reference TRBV18 and TRBJ1-1, reads NAGVMQNPRHLVRRRGQEARLRCSPMKGHSHVYWYRQLPEEGLKFMVYLQKENIIDESGMPKERFSAEFPKEGPSILRIQQVVRGDSAAYFCASSLWEARYTEAFFGQGTRLTVV.

V and J are TRBV7-2 and TRBJ2-7; D gene unclear. CDR3 size: 14 residues. Germline-derived CDR1 and CDR2 are SGHTA and FQGNSA. Trimming removed 5 bases from V and 6 bases from J, with 17 bases in between. The CDR3 sequence is CASSHVTGSGEQYF. In DNA form, the CDR3 reads TGTGCCAGCAGCCACGTTACGGGCTCAGGCGAGCAGTACTTC.

This clonotype was seen only a few times. J is TRBJ2-1 and V is TRBV12-3 or TRBV12-4; 9 bases are shared with TRBD2. J gave up 12 bases and V 5 bases, and 14 bases lay outside the gene matches. The CDR3 is 15 residues long. In nucleotides, the CDR3 is TGTGCCAGCAGTGTCTTTAGCGGGAGTGAGATGAGGCAGTTCTTC. Translating it yields CASSVFSGSEMRQFF.